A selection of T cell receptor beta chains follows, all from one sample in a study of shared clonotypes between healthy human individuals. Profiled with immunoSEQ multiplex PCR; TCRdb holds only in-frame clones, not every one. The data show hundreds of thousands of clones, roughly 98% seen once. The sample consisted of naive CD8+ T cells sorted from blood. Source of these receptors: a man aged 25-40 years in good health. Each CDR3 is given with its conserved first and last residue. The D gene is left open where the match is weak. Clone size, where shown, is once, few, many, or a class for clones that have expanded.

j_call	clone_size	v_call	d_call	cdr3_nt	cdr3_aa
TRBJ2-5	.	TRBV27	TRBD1	TGTGCCAGCAGTGGCGGGGACAGGGCCCAAGAGACCCAGTACTTC	CASSGGDRAQETQYF
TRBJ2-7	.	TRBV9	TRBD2	TGTGCCAGCAGCGTTTCAAGCGGGAGCCACGAGCAGTACTTC	CASSVSSGSHEQYF
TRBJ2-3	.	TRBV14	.	TGTGCCAGCAGCCAACTATCCACTAGCACAGATACGCAGTATTTT	CASSQLSTSTDTQYF
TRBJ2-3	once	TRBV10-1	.	TGCGCCAGCAGTGATAGGGACTTCCGAGATACGCAGTATTTT	CASSDRDFRDTQYF
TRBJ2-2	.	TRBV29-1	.	TGCAGCGTTACGGAAACGAACACCGGGGAGCTGTTTTTT	CSVTETNTGELFF
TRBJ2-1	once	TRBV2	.	TGTGCCAGCAGGGGTGGACTTATCAATGAGCAGTTCTTC	CASRGGLINEQFF
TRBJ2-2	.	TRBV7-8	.	TGTGCCAGCAGCTTAGCTTTGGGGACCGGGGAGCTGTTTTTT	CASSLALGTGELFF
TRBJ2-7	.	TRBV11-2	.	TGTGCCAGCAGCCTGGGGCACGAGCAGTACTTC	CASSLGHEQYF
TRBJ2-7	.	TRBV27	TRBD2	TGTGCCAGCAGCCCCGGGACTAGGACCTACGAGCAGTACTTC	CASSPGTRTYEQYF
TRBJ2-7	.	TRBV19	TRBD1	TGTGCCAGTAGCAAAGACAGGGCGAGGGATATATCATACTACGAGCAGTACTTC	CASSKDRARDISYYEQYF
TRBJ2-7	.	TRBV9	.	TGTGCCAGCGGCGGCGGGCACTACGAGCAGTACTTC	CASGGGHYEQYF
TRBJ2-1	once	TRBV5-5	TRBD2	TGTGCCAGCAGCTTGTCTTCGGGACTAGCGGGAGGAAAGTACAATGAGCAGTTCTTC	CASSLSSGLAGGKYNEQFF
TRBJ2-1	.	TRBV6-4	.	TGTGCCAGCAGTGGTTTCAGCGGAACTTCCTACAATGAGCAGTTCTTC	CASSGFSGTSYNEQFF
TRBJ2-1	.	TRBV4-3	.	TGCGCCAGCAGCCAACCGGGTTACCACAATGAGCAGTTCTTC	CASSQPGYHNEQFF